The 26 T cell receptor beta chains in this list originate from one sample, sequenced in a study of OX40 agonist ivuxolimab in advanced cancers. Profiled with immunoSEQ multiplex PCR; TCRdb holds only in-frame clones, not every one. This table has about 79,000 clones, about 85% appearing once. Source: CD4+ or CD8+ T cells sorted from blood, taken in a trial of the OX40 agonist ivuxolimab. All receptors come from an adult with an advanced solid tumor such as melanoma, head and neck, liver or kidney cancer.

The chain joins TRBV7-9 to TRBJ2-2; D unresolved. The CDR3 extends over 14 amino acids. V lost 8 bases, J lost 1 base, and 11 bases lay in between. The germline V gene has CDR1 SEHNR and CDR2 FQNEAQ (reference sequence). DNA for the CDR3: TGTGCCAGCCACAACCCCAAGAACACCGGGGAGCTGTTTTTT. Translation: CASHNPKNTGELFF.

The V gene is TRBV5-1, the J gene TRBJ2-7; possible D gene TRBD1, 6 bases. The CDR3 length is 14 residues. Germline V gene data show CDR1 as SGHRS and CDR2 as YFSETQ. Trimming stripped 1 base from V and 5 bases from J, with 13 bases between. CDR3 DNA: TGCGCCAGCAGCTTGAACAGGGATGTAAACGAGCAGTACTTC. Its translation is CASSLNRDVNEQYF.

The chain has TRBV19 and TRBJ2-1; tentative D call: TRBD2 (5 bases). V was trimmed by 10 bases and J by 8 bases, leaving 18 bases between them. The CDR3 totals 13 residues. Germline V gene data show CDR1 as LNHDA and CDR2 as SQIVND (reference sequence). DNA of the CDR3: TGTGCCACAGGCGGGCAGGTCTTTGATGAGCAGTTCTTC. Protein: CATGGQVFDEQFF. Combining the CDR3 with reference TRBV19 and TRBJ2-1 gives the whole variable domain DGGITQSPKYLFRKEGQNVTLSCEQNLNHDAMYWYRQDPGQGLRLIYYSQIVNDFQKGDIAEGYSVSREKKESFPLTVTSAQKNPTAFYLCATGGQVFDEQFFGPGTRLTVL.

This clone has only one observation. The chain couples TRBV5-1 to TRBJ1-1, with unresolved D. Germline V gives CDR1 SGHRS, CDR2 YFSETQ. V was cut by 2 bases and J by 4 bases, with 12 bases left in between. This CDR3 is built from 14 residues. The CDR3 reads CASSFPGLSTEAFF. In DNA form, the CDR3 reads TGCGCCAGCAGCTTCCCAGGACTATCCACTGAAGCTTTCTTT.

V and J are TRBV7-9 and TRBJ2-5; D gene ambiguous. Germline CDR1 SEHNR, CDR2 FQNEAQ (reference sequence). This CDR3 is built from 15 residues. The V gene lost 4 bases and the J gene lost 2 bases, with 14 bases spanning the gap. CDR3 sequence reads: CASSSPGNLQETQYF. The CDR3 DNA reads TGTGCCAGCAGCTCCCCTGGAAACCTACAAGAGACCCAGTACTTC.

This clone has a handful of counts. The chain couples TRBV28 to TRBJ2-5; the D gene could be TRBD1 or TRBD2 (5 bases each). The V gene lost 3 bases and the J gene lost 4 bases, with 12 bases spanning the gap. CDR1 and CDR2 (germline): MDHEN, SYDVKM. The CDR3 consists of 14 residues. CDR3 bases: TGTGCCAGCAGTTTGAGGCAGGGACCAGAGACCCAGTACTTC. It yields the protein CASSLRQGPETQYF.

This clone was recorded a few times. V and J are TRBV10-1 and TRBJ2-2; D call uncertain. The CDR3 consists of 13 residues. Trimming took off 6 bases at V and 6 bases at J, with 11 bases between the two ends. Germline CDR1 reads WNHNN; CDR2 reads SYGVQD (reference sequence). In DNA, the CDR3 is TGCGCCAGCAGCCCCGGACGGTCCGGGGAGCTGTTTTTT. This encodes CASSPGRSGELFF.

This chain connects TRBV15 to TRBJ2-7, with TRBD2 matching over 13 bases. Germline CDR1 and CDR2: LNHNV and YYDKDF (reference sequence). V shed 3 bases, J shed 6 bases, and the junction held 8 bases outside the gene matches. The CDR3 is 16 amino acids. CDR3 DNA sequence: TGTGCCACCAGCAGTGGACTAGCGGGAGAGGGGGGCGAGCAGTACTTC. This gives the protein CATSSGLAGEGGEQYF.

The chain recombines TRBV5-1 with TRBJ2-3, with D maybe TRBD1 (5 bases). The germline V and J ends were trimmed by 2 bases and 0 bases, with 10 bases remaining between them. In germline, CDR1 is SGHRS, CDR2 YFSETQ. The CDR3 runs 15 residues. The CDR3 protein is CASSFLGASTDTQYF. CDR3 nucleotides: TGCGCCAGCAGCTTTTTAGGGGCCAGCACAGATACGCAGTATTTT.

This clone was detected once. This chain uses TRBV10-3 with TRBJ2-7; D may match TRBD1 or TRBD2 (7 bases each). The CDR3 covers 13 residues. The V gene lost 7 bases and the J gene lost 3 bases, with 13 bases spanning the gap. Germline CDR1 and CDR2: ENHRY and SYGVKD. CDR3 sequence (DNA): TGTGCCATCAATACAGGGGAGGGCTACGAGCAGTACTTC. Encoded protein: CAINTGEGYEQYF.

V gene TRBV19 combines with J gene TRBJ2-1; 13 positions match TRBD2. Germline trimming cut 10 bases from V and 8 bases from J; bases unmatched to any gene: 5. Per germline, CDR1 LNHDA and CDR2 SQIVND (reference sequence). The CDR3 sequence is 13 residues long. This CDR3 reads CATLAGGMDEQFF. In DNA form, the CDR3 reads TGTGCCACACTAGCGGGAGGGATGGATGAGCAGTTCTTC.

This sequence joins TRBV20-1 and TRBJ1-2; D uncertain. With 1 base removed from V and 6 bases from J, the gap between germline ends came to 6 bases. Germline CDR1 and CDR2: DFQATT and SNEGSKA (reference sequence). The CDR3 runs to 11 residues. DNA of the CDR3: TGCAGTGCTAGAGTTAGTCATGGCTACACCTTC. It codes for CSARVSHGYTF.

The chain has TRBV4-3 and TRBJ2-1, with D perhaps matching TRBD1 (5 bases). This CDR3 contains 15 residues. Germline-derived CDR1 and CDR2 are LGHNA and YSLEER. V lost 5 bases and J 0 bases, leaving 11 bases between the germline ends. The CDR3: CASSGAINSYNEQFF. CDR3 DNA sequence: TGCGCCAGCAGCGGGGCTATAAACTCCTACAATGAGCAGTTCTTC.

This sequence joins TRBV19 and TRBJ2-7; weak D call: TRBD2 (6 bases). V lost 5 bases and J 2 bases, leaving 13 bases between the germline ends. The CDR3 totals 14 residues. CDR1 and CDR2 from the germline V gene are LNHDA and SQIVND (reference sequence). CDR3 sequence: CASSHIGGTYEQYF. The CDR3 bases are TGTGCCAGTAGTCACATCGGGGGAACCTACGAGCAGTACTTC.

This sequence joins TRBV2 and TRBJ2-7, with 7 nucleotides matching TRBD2. After removal of 7 bases from V and 4 bases from J, the junction contained 1 base not matched to a gene. CDR1 is SNHLY, CDR2 FYNNEI, per germline. The CDR3 runs to 11 residues. CDR3 bases: TGTGCCAGCACGGGGGGTTACGAGCAGTACTTC. Residues: CASTGGYEQYF.

J is TRBJ2-3 and V is TRBV7-2; D gene ambiguous. The CDR3 runs 13 residues. Trimming shortened V by 2 bases and J by 1 base, and 4 bases separated the two germline ends. CDR1 is SGHTA, CDR2 FQGNSA, per germline. DNA for the CDR3: TGTGCCAGCAGCTTATGGGGCACAGATACGCAGTATTTT. It specifies CASSLWGTDTQYF.

This clone was seen just once. V gene TRBV6-5 combines with J gene TRBJ1-2, with a possible D match to TRBD1 (6 bases). V lost 7 bases to trimming and J lost 4 bases, with 13 bases between them. From germline, CDR1 is MNHEY and CDR2 SVGAGI. The CDR3 is made up of 13 amino acids. In DNA, the CDR3 is TGTGCCAGCAAAACGGGGGCAGTCTATGGCTACACCTTC. Translated: CASKTGAVYGYTF.

The chain is built from TRBV28 and TRBJ2-7, with D unclear. Trimming shortened V by 3 bases and J by 2 bases, and 5 bases separated the two germline ends. This CDR3 is 12 amino acids long. Germline CDR1 MDHEN, CDR2 SYDVKM. In DNA, the CDR3 is TGTGCCAGCAGTTTCGGGCCCTACGAGCAGTACTTC. Translated: CASSFGPYEQYF.

The rearrangement joins TRBV6-1 to TRBJ2-7; TRBD1 might be the D (6 bases). Germline lookup yields CDR1 MNHNS and CDR2 SASEGT. The CDR3 sequence is 13 residues long. V dropped 6 bases and J dropped 2 bases, with 11 bases sitting between them. The CDR3, as DNA: TGTGCCAGCAGCATAACAGGGCCCTACGAGCAGTACTTC. This sequence encodes CASSITGPYEQYF.

This clone was found once. The chain carries TRBV6-5 and TRBJ2-7, with a weak D call TRBD2 (6 bases). Trimming pared 9 bases from V and 0 bases from J, leaving 18 bases between. The CDR3 has 15 amino acids. Germline CDR1 is MNHEY and CDR2 is SVGAGI. In nucleotides, the CDR3 is TGTGCCAGTCAAACGGGGTTCGGGAGCTCCTACGAGCAGTACTTC. Encoded protein: CASQTGFGSSYEQYF.

J is TRBJ1-2 and V is TRBV5-1; 8 nucleotides match TRBD1. The germline CDR1 and CDR2 sequences are SGHRS and YFSETQ. The V and J ends lost 6 bases and 8 bases, in that order; junction bases with no gene match: 9. This CDR3 spans 13 amino acids. For the CDR3, the DNA is TGCGCCAGCAACACAGGGGGAGGTCAAGGCTACACCTTC. Translated: CASNTGGGQGYTF.

The chain links TRBV28 to TRBJ1-3; D possibly corresponds to TRBD1 (5 bases). V lost 3 bases to trimming and J lost 0 bases, with 9 bases between them. This CDR3 has 15 amino acids. Germline V lookup: CDR1 MDHEN, CDR2 SYDVKM. The CDR3 DNA follows: TGTGCCAGCAGTTTGGGCAGGGTCTCTGGAAACACCATATATTTT. Protein sequence: CASSLGRVSGNTIYF.

The chain combines TRBV28 with TRBJ2-1; D remains ambiguous. V lost 5 bases to trimming and J lost 3 bases, with 8 bases between them. Germline CDR1 is MDHEN and CDR2 is SYDVKM. The CDR3 is made up of 13 amino acids. The DNA of the CDR3 is TGTGCCAGCAGTCTCCCGCTCTACAATGAGCAGTTCTTC. Translated: CASSLPLYNEQFF. The full variable domain, rest sourced from reference TRBV28 and TRBJ2-1, is DVKVTQSSRYLVKRTGEKVFLECVQDMDHENMFWYRQDPGLGLRLIYFSYDVKMKEKGDIPEGYSVSREKKERFSLILESASTNQTSMYLCASSLPLYNEQFFGPGTRLTVL.

This chain uses TRBV18 with TRBJ2-7; D remains unclear. Germline loops: CDR1 KGHSH, CDR2 LQKENI. CDR3 length: 16 residues. V dropped 0 bases and J dropped 5 bases, with 17 bases sitting between them. The CDR3 loop reads CASSPPDFWGFDEQYF. In DNA form, the CDR3 reads TGTGCCAGCTCACCACCGGATTTTTGGGGTTTTGACGAGCAGTACTTC.

The sample holds a few counts of this clone. The genes are TRBV5-6 and TRBJ2-5; D remains unclear. The CDR3 covers 14 residues. V was cut by 1 base and J by 5 bases, with 12 bases left in between. Germline values: CDR1 SGHDT, CDR2 YYEEEE. DNA for the CDR3: TGTGCCAGCAGCTTGTTTGGACCTTGGGAGACCCAGTACTTC. This codes for CASSLFGPWETQYF.

This sequence joins TRBV7-9 and TRBJ1-1; no clear D. The CDR3 has 13 residues. The V gene lost 5 bases and the J gene lost 5 bases, with 12 bases spanning the gap. Germline loops: CDR1 SEHNR, CDR2 FQNEAQ (reference sequence). The CDR3 nucleotides read TGTGCCAGCAGCGTATCGACGGGGACTGAAGCTTTCTTT. As protein: CASSVSTGTEAFF.